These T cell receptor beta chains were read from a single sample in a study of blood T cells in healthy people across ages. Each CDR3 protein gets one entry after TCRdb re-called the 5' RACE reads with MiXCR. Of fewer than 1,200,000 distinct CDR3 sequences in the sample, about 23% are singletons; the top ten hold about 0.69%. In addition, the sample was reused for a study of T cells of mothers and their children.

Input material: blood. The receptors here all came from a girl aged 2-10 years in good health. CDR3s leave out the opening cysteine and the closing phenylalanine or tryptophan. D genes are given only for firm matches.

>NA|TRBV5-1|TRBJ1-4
ASSLVYNSVATNEKLF
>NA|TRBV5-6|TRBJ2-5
ASSFVDSQETQY
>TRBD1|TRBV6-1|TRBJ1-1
ASSTNGALNRGNTEAF
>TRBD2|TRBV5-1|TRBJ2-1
ASTEMTSGGNEQF
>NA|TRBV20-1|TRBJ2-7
SARDWVYRDGSSYEQY
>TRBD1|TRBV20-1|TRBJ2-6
SARVRRTGRDSGANVLT
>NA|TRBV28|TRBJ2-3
ASSSLRRGTDTQY
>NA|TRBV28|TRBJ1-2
ASSLSSHFHVST
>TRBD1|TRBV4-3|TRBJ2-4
ASSHDRVAKNIQY
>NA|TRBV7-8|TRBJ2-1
ASSLGWASPTDEQF
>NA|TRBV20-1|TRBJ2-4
SARETPRMVAKNIQY
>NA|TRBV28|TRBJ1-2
ASSPPLGRDYGYT
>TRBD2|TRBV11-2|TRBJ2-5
ASRTRSTSEQETQY
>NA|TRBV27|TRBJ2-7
ASHQTGILGEQY
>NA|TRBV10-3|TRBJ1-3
AISELWTSSGNTIY
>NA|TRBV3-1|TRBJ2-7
ASSQDQYSYEQY
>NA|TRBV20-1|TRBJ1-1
SVSGDTEAF
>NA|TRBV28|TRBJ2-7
ASGYPYEQY
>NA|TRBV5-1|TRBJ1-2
ASSLAVGGHGYT
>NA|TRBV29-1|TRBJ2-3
SVVEPNTDTQY
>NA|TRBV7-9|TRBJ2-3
ASSLPDSSKDTQY
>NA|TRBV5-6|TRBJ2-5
ASHRRGQETQY
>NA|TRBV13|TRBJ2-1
ASSPAVLLPNEQF
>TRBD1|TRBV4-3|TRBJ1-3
ASSQEQGLSGNTIY
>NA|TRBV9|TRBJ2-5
ASSVVNDEETQY
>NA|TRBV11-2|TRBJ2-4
ASSLDSGTDQRSKNIQY
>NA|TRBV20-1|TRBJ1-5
SARRSQNQPQH
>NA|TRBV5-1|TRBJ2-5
ASSPDETQY
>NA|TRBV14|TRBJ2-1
ASSQERTPSNNEQF
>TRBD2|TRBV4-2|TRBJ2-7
ASSQISGGDYGQY
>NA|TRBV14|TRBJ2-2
ASSQVRGIGELF
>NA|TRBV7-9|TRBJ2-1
ASSLWGTTKEQF
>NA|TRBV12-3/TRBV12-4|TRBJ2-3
ASSFQVTDTQC
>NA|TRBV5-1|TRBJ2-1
ASSRTEDYNEQF
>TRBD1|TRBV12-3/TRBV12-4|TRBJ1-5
ASGSGTGRPQPQH
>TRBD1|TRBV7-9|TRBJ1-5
ASSLGTGVNQPQH
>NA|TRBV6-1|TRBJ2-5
ASSEEPSEETQY
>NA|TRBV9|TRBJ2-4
ASSEGSLAKNIQY
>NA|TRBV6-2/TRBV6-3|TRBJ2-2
ASSFPCPELF
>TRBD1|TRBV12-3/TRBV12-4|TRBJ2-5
ASILGTGEQETQY
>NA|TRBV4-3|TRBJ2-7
ASSQEAGLNYEQY
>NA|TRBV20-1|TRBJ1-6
SAPDNRDGNNSPLH
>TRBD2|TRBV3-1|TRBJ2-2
ASSQVLAGGYTGELF
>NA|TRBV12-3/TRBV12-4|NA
ASSFIGVTYEQY
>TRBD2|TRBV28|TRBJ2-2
ASGISGISSRGELF
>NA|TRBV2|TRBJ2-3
ASSERGGGTDTQY
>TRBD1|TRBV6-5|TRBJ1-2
ASRITGVANYGYT
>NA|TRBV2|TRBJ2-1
ASSEARTDYNEQF
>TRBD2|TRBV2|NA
ASSEAGLAENEQF
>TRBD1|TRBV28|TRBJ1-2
ASSSLGTEDGYT